The source of this T cell receptor (beta chain) is a study of T cells in Graves' hyperthyroidism and ophthalmopathy. Overall study results and limits: Most thyroid clonotypes expanded above 0.001 appeared in blood too.

V shed 6 bases, J shed 3 bases, and the junction held 4 bases outside the gene matches. The CDR3 totals 14 residues. Germline CDR1 is MDHEN and CDR2 is SYDVKM. The investigators amplified TCR beta CDR3 regions from RNA transcripts. With the HTBI primer set, the TCR CDR3 went through a first round of RT-PCR. TCRdb passed the multiplex PCR reads through MiXCR, listing each CDR3 protein once. The data show around 600,000 distinct CDR3 sequences, more than 15% seen once. This clonotype was picked up many times. As yet, its antigen is unknown. The gene calls are TRBV28 and TRBJ2-3; 9 positions agree with TRBD2. Sequencing was performed on blood. This sequence originates from a woman in her forties with Graves' ophthalmopathy. CDR3 residues: CASRRAGGTDTQYF. The CDR3, as DNA: TGTGCCAGCAGACGAGCGGGAGGAACAGATACGCAGTATTTT.